The 32 T cell receptor beta chains reported below all come from one sample, sequenced in a study of shared clonotypes between healthy human individuals. Naive CD8 cells lacked CD45RO, underwent positive selection for CCR7 and left out terminally differentiated effector memory CD45RA+ cells. Sequencing used immunoSEQ multiplex PCR; TCRdb keeps in-frame clones, though not all of them. The sample yields some 2 million clones, about 95% seen once. Sequences were obtained from naive CD8+ T cells sorted from blood. The source of these receptors is a man younger than 30 in good health.

The chain uses TRBV6-5 and TRBJ2-7; 14 bases agree with TRBD2. The CDR3 extends over 15 amino acids. Germline V lookup: CDR1 MNHEY, CDR2 SVGAGI. Trimming cost V 6 bases and J 3 bases; bases outside gene matches: 4. In DNA, the CDR3 is TGTGCCAGCAGGAGACTAGCGGGGGGGTTCTACGAGCAGTACTTC. This codes for CASRRLAGGFYEQYF.

The V gene is TRBV6-5, the J gene TRBJ2-3, with 11 bases that match TRBD2. This CDR3 is 14 amino acids long. Per germline, CDR1 MNHEY and CDR2 SVGAGI. Trimming cost V 3 bases and J 5 bases; bases outside gene matches: 1. Here the CDR3 reads CASSYTSGGDTQYF. The CDR3 coding sequence is TGTGCCAGCAGTTATACTAGCGGGGGAGATACGCAGTATTTT.

This chain joins TRBV27 and TRBJ1-1; tentatively, D is TRBD1 (6 bases). V lost 5 bases, J lost 1 base, and 17 bases lay in between. Germline CDR1 and CDR2: MNHEY and SMNVEV (reference sequence). This CDR3 has 16 amino acids. CDR3 protein: CASSPTGYYTNTEAFF. Written as DNA, the CDR3 is TGTGCCAGCAGTCCGACAGGATATTATACGAACACTGAAGCTTTCTTT.

The V and J genes are TRBV4-1 and TRBJ2-3, with D tentatively TRBD2 (6 bases). The CDR3 has 15 residues. V shed 1 base and J shed 5 bases, with 13 bases lying between them. CDR1 and CDR2 (germline): MGHRA, YSYEKL. The CDR3 here is CASSQAGTSLDTQYF. CDR3 bases: TGCGCCAGCAGCCAAGCAGGAACTAGCTTAGATACGCAGTATTTT.

This clone appeared a single time. The rearrangement links TRBV7-9 to TRBJ2-1; TRBD2 aligns across 8 bases. Germline loops: CDR1 SEHNR, CDR2 FQNEAQ (reference sequence). This CDR3 comprises 16 residues. V dropped 5 bases and J dropped 4; count of bases not matched to a gene: 10. CDR3 sequence reads: CASSPTGGRTYNEQFF. CDR3 sequence (DNA): TGTGCCAGCAGCCCTACCGGCGGGAGGACATACAATGAGCAGTTCTTC.

J is TRBJ1-5 and V is TRBV28; TRBD1 might be the D (5 bases). V was trimmed by 2 bases and J by 4 bases, leaving 18 bases between them. CDR3 length: 17 residues. CDR1 and CDR2 from the germline V gene are MDHEN and SYDVKM. The CDR3 nucleotides read TGTGCCAGCAGTTTAGAGGCGGGGGGGAATTCTAATCAGCCCCAGCATTTT. It yields the protein CASSLEAGGNSNQPQHF.

In this sample, this clone turned up once. The rearrangement joins TRBV21-1 to TRBJ2-7; TRBD2, as called in the table, went unchecked against the DNA. TRBV21-1 is a documented pseudogene. This CDR3 is 16 amino acids long. The chain's CDR3 is CASSFWEAKPSYEQYF. The CDR3 DNA reads as TGTGCCAGCAGCTTCTGGGAGGCTAAACCCTCCTACGAGCAGTACTTC.

The chain links TRBV5-6 to TRBJ2-1; no reliable D call. The length of the CDR3 is 14 residues. Germline assignment: CDR1 SGHDT and CDR2 YYEEEE. V was shortened by 0 bases and J by 2 bases, with 6 bases between the two germline ends. CDR3 in DNA: TGTGCCAGCAGCTTGGGACGAACCTACAATGAGCAGTTCTTC. This codes for CASSLGRTYNEQFF.

The genes are TRBV5-6 and TRBJ2-5; the D gene is possibly TRBD2 (6 bases). Between the trimmed V and J ends, which lost 0 bases and 2 bases, there was a span of 20 bases. Germline-derived CDR1 and CDR2 are SGHDT and YYEEEE. This CDR3 has 18 residues. This chain's CDR3 is CASSLVGTAVKSQETQYF. The CDR3 DNA reads TGTGCCAGCAGCTTGGTGGGGACTGCGGTGAAATCTCAAGAGACCCAGTACTTC.

Notes on this clone: One base away lies a much larger clone, so this may be a sequencing read error. Other DNA sequences in the sample encode the same CDR3. This chain joins TRBV13 and TRBJ1-1, with unresolved D. Trimming took off 1 base at V and 1 base at J, with 4 bases between the two ends. CDR1 and CDR2 from the germline V gene are PRHDT and FYEKMQ (reference sequence). The CDR3 covers 13 residues. For the CDR3, the DNA is TGTGCCAGCAGCTTAGTGGGGAACACTGAAGCTTTCTTT. Translating gives CASSLVGNTEAFF.

This chain uses TRBV5-6 with TRBJ2-1; 8 bases agree with TRBD2. The CDR3 consists of 15 residues. V shed 3 bases, J shed 7 bases, and the junction held 9 bases outside the gene matches. Germline CDR1 SGHDT, CDR2 YYEEEE. The CDR3 is CASSWRWPSGNEQFF. The CDR3 nucleotides read TGTGCCAGCAGCTGGAGATGGCCTAGCGGGAATGAGCAGTTCTTC.

In this sample, this clone turned up once. V usage is TRBV5-4 and J usage is TRBJ1-1; D remains unclear. Trimming cost V 4 bases and J 1 base, with 14 bases left between them. The length of the CDR3 is 15 residues. CDR1 is SGHNT and CDR2 is YYREEE in the germline V gene (reference sequence). The DNA of the CDR3 is TGTGCCAGCAGCCAAGACGAGGCGCAGAACACTGAAGCTTTCTTT. Encoded protein: CASSQDEAQNTEAFF. Full variable domain (outside the CDR3, taken from reference TRBV5-4 and TRBJ1-1): ETGVTQSPTHLIKTRGQQVTLRCSSQSGHNTVSWYQQALGQGPQFIFQYYREEENGRGNFPPRFSGLQFPNYSSELNVNALELDDSALYLCASSQDEAQNTEAFFGQGTRLTVV.

On this clone: This specimen includes other DNA sequences encoding the same CDR3. The V gene is TRBV5-1, the J gene TRBJ1-1, with no clear D. This CDR3 contains 12 residues. Germline lookup yields CDR1 SGHRS and CDR2 YFSETQ. V was pared by 0 bases and J by 5 bases, with 5 bases between. This CDR3 reads CASSLVGTEAFF. As DNA, the CDR3 is TGCGCCAGCAGCTTGGTCGGGACTGAAGCTTTCTTT.

The chain links TRBV2 to TRBJ1-1; possibly TRBD1 for D (5 bases). The CDR3 contains 16 residues. Per germline, CDR1 SNHLY and CDR2 FYNNEI. Trimming removed 2 bases at V and 0 bases at J, with 13 bases between. CDR3 region: CASSERGDRMNTEAFF. Written as DNA, the CDR3 is TGTGCCAGCAGTGAACGGGGGGATCGGATGAACACTGAAGCTTTCTTT.

The rearrangement uses TRBV21-1 and TRBJ2-3. TRBV21-1 is reported as a pseudogene. The CDR3 length is 16 residues. As DNA, the CDR3 is TGTGCCAGCAGCAAAGCGCCCCGTTTGTCCACAGATACGCAGTATTTT. This encodes CASSKAPRLSTDTQYF.

The chain carries TRBV15 and TRBJ2-7, with D perhaps assigned TRBD1 or TRBD2 (6 bases each). The CDR3 consists of 16 residues. Germline lookup yields CDR1 LNHNV and CDR2 YYDKDF (reference sequence). V was clipped by 3 bases and J by 1 base, with 16 bases between them. The CDR3 bases are TGTGCCACCAGCAGCCTAGGGGGGACATGGTCCTACGAGCAGTACTTC. This encodes CATSSLGGTWSYEQYF.

The chain is built from TRBV4-1 and TRBJ1-2; D is uncertain. Germline lookup yields CDR1 MGHRA and CDR2 YSYEKL. This CDR3 is built from 17 residues. V gave up 2 bases and J gave up 8 bases, with 24 bases separating them. DNA for the CDR3: TGCGCCAGCAGCCAAAAAGATTCGACGGTTTTCGGGGAGGGCTACACCTTC. This encodes CASSQKDSTVFGEGYTF.

V and J are TRBV6-5 and TRBJ2-7; 10 nucleotides line up with TRBD1. The J segment lost 7 bases and the V segment lost 6 bases, leaving 6 bases of the junction unmatched. The germline gives CDR1 MNHEY, CDR2 SVGAGI. CDR3 length: 13 residues. The CDR3 here is CASSRDRGEEQYF. The CDR3 region has the DNA TGTGCCAGCAGCCGGGACAGGGGAGAAGAGCAGTACTTC.

The V call is TRBV11-3, the J call TRBJ2-7; maybe TRBD2 (5 bases). Germline lookup yields CDR1 SGHNT and CDR2 YENEEA. CDR3 length: 12 amino acids. The V and J ends lost 3 bases and 7 bases respectively, with 10 bases between them. CDR3 sequence (DNA): TGTGCCAGCAGCTTTGGACTTGGGGAGCAGTACTTC. Its protein is CASSFGLGEQYF.

This clone was counted once. The chain joins TRBV7-9 to TRBJ2-3; 9 bases map to TRBD2. Trimming took 4 bases from V and 3 from J; bases not matched to a gene: 5. Germline-derived CDR1 and CDR2 are SEHNR and FQNEAQ (reference sequence). The CDR3 runs 15 residues. The CDR3 spells CASSSSGLATDTQYF. CDR3 DNA: TGTGCCAGCAGCTCCTCCGGACTAGCGACAGATACGCAGTATTTT. Filled out from reference TRBV7-9 and TRBJ2-3, the complete variable domain reads DTGVSQNPRHKITKRGQNVTFRCDPISEHNRLYWYRQTLGQGPEFLTYFQNEAQLEKSRLLSDRFSAERPKGSFSTLEIQRTEQGDSAMYLCASSSSGLATDTQYFGPGTRLTVL.

Comment on this clone: Other DNA sequences in this sample translate to the same CDR3. The rearrangement uses TRBV4-3 and TRBJ2-3; D uncertain. This CDR3 has 12 residues. Germline loops: CDR1 LGHNA, CDR2 YSLEER. V lost 0 bases, J lost 5 bases, and 3 bases lay in between. CDR3 amino acids: CASSQDLDTQYF. For the CDR3, the DNA is TGCGCCAGCAGCCAAGACTTAGATACGCAGTATTTT.

Concerning this clone itself: This same CDR3 is encoded by further DNA sequences in the sample. The V call is TRBV30, the J call TRBJ2-7; possible D gene TRBD2, 6 bases. Between the trimmed V and J ends, which lost 0 bases and 7 bases, there was a span of 13 bases. The CDR3 totals 13 residues. Germline V gives CDR1 GTSNPN, CDR2 SVGIG (reference sequence). The CDR3 bases are TGTGCCTGGAGTGTGGGAGGTCCGGGGGAGCAGTACTTC. Amino acid sequence: CAWSVGGPGEQYF.

V gene TRBV15 combines with J gene TRBJ1-1; TRBD1 matches 7 bases. Per germline, CDR1 LNHNV and CDR2 YYDKDF (reference sequence). This CDR3 spans 13 amino acids. V trimming: 8 bases; J trimming: 4 bases; junction bases outside the gene matches: 7. CDR3 sequence (DNA): TGTGCCACCCTTACAGGGGACGGCACTGAAGCTTTCTTT. It codes for CATLTGDGTEAFF.

V and J are TRBV9 and TRBJ1-6; TRBD1 aligns across 9 bases. V gave up 4 bases and J gave up 9 bases; unmatched junction bases: 8. Germline CDR1 and CDR2: SGDLS and YYNGEE. This CDR3 has 15 amino acids. The CDR3 DNA follows: TGTGCCAGCAGCCTTACAGGGGGCGTCGGTTCACCCCTCCACTTT. Protein sequence: CASSLTGGVGSPLHF. The variable domain in full, with the rest retrieved from reference TRBV9 and TRBJ1-6, is DSGVTQTPKHLITATGQRVTLRCSPRSGDLSVYWYQQSLDQGLQFLIQYYNGEERAKGNILERFSAQQFPDLHSELNLSSLELGDSALYFCASSLTGGVGSPLHFGNGTRLTVT.

Concerning this clone: The sample carries other DNA sequences with the same CDR3. CDR3 amino acids: CASSVGDIAYEQYF. CDR3 nucleotides: TGTGCCAGCAGCGTAGGAGATATCGCCTACGAGCAGTACTTC. The chain combines TRBV9 with TRBJ2-7, with D uncertain. V was pared by 0 bases and J by 2 bases, with 9 bases between. Germline V lookup: CDR1 SGDLS, CDR2 YYNGEE. CDR3 length: 14 amino acids.

Concerning this clone itself: This CDR3 is also generated by other DNA sequences in the sample. This sequence joins TRBV30 and TRBJ2-1, with D unresolved. The CDR3 is 15 residues long. Trimming pared 0 bases from V and 0 bases from J, leaving 9 bases between. Germline CDR1 reads GTSNPN; CDR2 reads SVGIG (reference sequence). CDR3 nucleotides: TGTGCCTGGAGTGTCGGGTCGAGCTCCTACAATGAGCAGTTCTTC. It codes for CAWSVGSSSYNEQFF.

The chain employs TRBV27 and TRBJ2-7; TRBD1 aligns across 7 bases. The germline CDR1 and CDR2 sequences are MNHEY and SMNVEV (reference sequence). After removal of 2 bases from V and 0 bases from J, the junction contained 10 bases not matched to a gene. The CDR3 extends over 17 amino acids. The DNA for the CDR3 is TGTGCCAGCAGTTTAGGGCCAGGGCAGGGGGTCTCCTACGAGCAGTACTTC. This gives the protein CASSLGPGQGVSYEQYF.

The J gene is TRBJ2-7, the V gene TRBV7-2, with D uncertain. Trimming removed 3 bases from V and 0 bases from J, with 9 bases in between. In germline, CDR1 is SGHTA, CDR2 FQGNSA. This CDR3 has 14 residues. The DNA of the CDR3 is TGTGCCAGCAGCTTCGACGTACTCTCCTACGAGCAGTACTTC. It is translated as CASSFDVLSYEQYF.

The chain uses TRBV10-3 and TRBJ1-3, with a weak D call TRBD1 (6 bases). V gave up 2 bases and J gave up 0 bases, with 11 bases separating them. The CDR3 runs to 16 residues. Germline V gene sequence: CDR1 ENHRY, CDR2 SYGVKD. The CDR3 sequence is CAISEVQGSSGNTIYF. The CDR3 DNA sequence: TGTGCCATCAGTGAGGTGCAGGGGAGCTCTGGAAACACCATATATTTT.

This CDR3 reads CASRGDSYGELFF. Here the CDR3 DNA reads TGTGCCAGCAGGGGCGACAGCTACGGGGAGCTGTTTTTT. J is TRBJ2-2 and V is TRBV28; D might be TRBD1 (5 bases). From germline, CDR1 is MDHEN and CDR2 SYDVKM. This CDR3 has 13 residues. Trimming cost V 6 bases and J 7 bases, with 12 bases left between them.

The J gene is TRBJ2-1, the V gene TRBV4-2; D not resolved. The CDR3 totals 16 residues. In germline, CDR1 is LGHNA, CDR2 YNFKEQ. The V and J ends lost 5 bases and 0 bases respectively, with 14 bases between them. This CDR3 reads CASSTLRVSSYNEQFF. CDR3 bases: TGTGCCAGCAGCACCCTCCGGGTGAGCTCCTACAATGAGCAGTTCTTC.

V and J are TRBV18 and TRBJ2-5, with a weak D call TRBD1 (6 bases). The germline gives CDR1 KGHSH, CDR2 LQKENI. V was pared by 4 bases and J by 3 bases, with 12 bases between. The CDR3 totals 14 residues. The CDR3 DNA sequence: TGTGCCAGCTCACACTGGGGGCCCGAAGAGACCCAGTACTTC. It is translated as CASSHWGPEETQYF.